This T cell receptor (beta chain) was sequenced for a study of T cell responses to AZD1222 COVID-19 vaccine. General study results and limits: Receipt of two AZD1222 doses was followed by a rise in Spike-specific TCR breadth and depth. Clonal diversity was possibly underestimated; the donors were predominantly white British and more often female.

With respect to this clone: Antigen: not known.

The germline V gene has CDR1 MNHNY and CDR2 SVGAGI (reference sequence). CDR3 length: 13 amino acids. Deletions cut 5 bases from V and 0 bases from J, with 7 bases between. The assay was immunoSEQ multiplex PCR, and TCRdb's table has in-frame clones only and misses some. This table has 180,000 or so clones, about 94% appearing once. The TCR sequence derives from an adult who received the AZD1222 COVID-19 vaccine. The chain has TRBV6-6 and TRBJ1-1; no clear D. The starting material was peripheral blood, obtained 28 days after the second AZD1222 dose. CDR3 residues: CASSPLMNTEAFF. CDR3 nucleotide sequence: TGTGCCAGCAGTCCTCTAATGAACACTGAAGCTTTCTTT.